The 2 T cell receptor beta chains given below trace back to one sample, sequenced in a study of chemoradiotherapy in HPV16-positive cancers. The protocol was immunoSEQ multiplex PCR, while the TCRdb copy is restricted to in-frame clones and leaves out a portion. The repertoire consists of 30,000 to 40,000 clones, with 80% to 95% occurring once and the leading ten covering 3.5% to 4%. Specimen: blood, collected from a patient who underwent chemoradiotherapy. All receptors come from a human donor with HPV-associated anogenital cancer.

V gene TRBV7-9 combines with J gene TRBJ2-7, with unresolved D. The CDR3 has 14 residues. Trimming stripped 3 bases from V and 0 bases from J, with 9 bases between. Per the germline V gene, CDR1 is SEHNR and CDR2 is FQNEAQ (reference sequence). The CDR3 sequence: CASSFGTVSYEQYF. DNA of the CDR3: TGTGCCAGCAGCTTTGGCACGGTCTCCTACGAGCAGTACTTC.

This clone appeared a single time. The J gene is TRBJ2-2, the V gene TRBV2; D unclear. The CDR3 has 15 amino acids. Per germline, CDR1 SNHLY and CDR2 FYNNEI. V gave up 5 bases and J gave up 1 base, with 11 bases separating them. The chain's CDR3 is CASSYSGMNTGELFF. In DNA, the CDR3 is TGTGCCAGCAGTTACAGTGGGATGAACACCGGGGAGCTGTTTTTT.